The following is a T cell receptor beta chain sequence with its context. This receptor's antigen is unknown. No clone much larger than this one lies a single base away; base qualities are absent. This specimen comes from a study of cytomegalovirus exposure and HLA in healthy donors (TCRdb year 2017). Background for the entire study: In an earlier analysis of 587 of the donors, about 260 Gb of sequence data and 117 million unique TCR beta sequences from 150 million to 200 million T cells were reported. An early release covering approximately 600 HLA-typed donors comprised about 290 gigabases of sequencing data and approximately 80 million unique TCR sequences. Among the roughly 390 genotyped donors, approximately 82% belonged to the genetic ancestry cluster associated with self-reported Caucasian donors. The study aimed to test whether signatures of past pathogen exposure could be identified by cataloging public T cell receptors. The study used immunosequencing to profile the T cell repertoires of around 600 subjects and linked those repertoires to cytomegalovirus serostatus. Along with the approximately 700-subject first cohort, a separate validation cohort of 120 different subjects was used. To predict cytomegalovirus infection status, the study combined high-throughput TCR immunosequencing, statistical association of individual TCRs with disease status, and machine learning. In a later analysis, previously published TCR beta repertoires from 666 donors were re-analyzed and high-resolution HLA genotyping was added so that TCR occurrence patterns could be studied. Rather than using new phenotypic data, the later analysis identified candidate immune exposures from TCR beta sequences and from how often those sequences occurred across donors. An earlier analysis of 450 to 750 of the donors used high-throughput TCR beta sequencing to judge whether each TCR beta V gene segment behaved as functional or pseudogenic. Donor age, sex, ethnicity and CMV serostatus were compiled alongside the repertoire data. A later genetic analysis used genome-wide SNP genotypes for about 60% of the roughly 670 donors, treating that subset as a discovery cohort. Every repertoire in the discovery cohort had been generated on one and the same sequencing platform. Class I and class II HLA loci were covered by the typing at four-digit resolution. The number of typed donors differed by locus: about 620-640 for A, B, C, DRB1 and DQB1; 500 to 550 for DQA1; about 600 for DPA1; and about 450 for DPB1. A few DR-DQ haplotypes were treated as single units for association and clustering because of strong linkage in the cohort. Among some 400 genotyped donors of the cohort, an average of about 220,000 unique TCR beta nucleotide sequences was sequenced per donor, of which about 19% were non-productive.

Results and caveats for the whole study, not just this receptor: In an earlier analysis of about 600 of the donors, most TCR beta V segments appeared in productive rearrangements about 87% or about 30% of the time, broadly matching IMGT annotations. Specific HLA alleles were associated with some 15,000 TCR beta sequences at a false discovery rate of 0.05 in a later analysis. According to the authors, the approach could potentially be generalized to other disease states and immunological phenotypes. In a later analysis, HLA-associated TCR beta chains were found to be more clonally expanded and to have lower generation probabilities than equally common non-associated chains. A total of 164 TCR beta chains were listed by the study as associated with cytomegalovirus. Strong co-occurrence of HLA alleles, especially DR and DQ, made assigning TCR associations to individual alleles difficult. In this cohort, only TCR beta chains were sequenced, and detectable features were limited by the absence of alpha or paired-chain data. Immune exposure information for the cohort was limited to CMV serostatus. Correlated functional status among segregating V segments might be attributable to linkage disequilibrium, but an unknown experimental factor could not be ruled out. According to a later analysis, parvovirus B19, influenza, CMV and Epstein-Barr virus appeared linked to several top co-occurrence clusters. The classifier was reported to diagnose cytomegalovirus status with high specificity and sensitivity in both the original and validation cohorts. HLA typing was unavailable for some donors at each locus, so association tests used only the typed subset. While some public TCRs were present in many individuals, most TCR sequences turned up only very rarely across donors. In a later genetic analysis, fewer N-insertions in productive TCRs were reported among donors in an Asian-associated ancestry cluster than the roughly 700-donor mean. In a later analysis, the rate of TCR association differed among HLA loci, with DRB1 alleles having the most associated TCRs and HLA-C alleles having the fewest. A further reported finding was that TCR beta sequences accurately predicted the HLA-A and HLA-B alleles for most subjects in the first cohort. A later analysis found that most CMV-associated TCR beta chains appeared HLA-restricted, with HLA associations seemingly driven largely by CMV exposure. The earlier analysis of about 600 of the donors excluded some 15 rarely observed V segments, including chromosome 9 orphons, because counts were too low. An association between a missense DCLRE1C variant and V-gene and J-gene trimming of TCR beta chains was found in a later genetic analysis and replicated in an independent cohort. The sequencing pipeline was judged likely to have produced a cluster of highly shared sequence variants as a technical artifact. In vitro tests confirmed that a few of the cytomegalovirus-associated TCR beta chains recognize cytomegalovirus antigens. The presence/absence analyses assumed that sequencing depth was roughly uniform across donors, and that assumption may not be true.

In total, approximately 690 healthy bone marrow donors made up the cohort. At the time of sampling, all cohort members were nominally healthy, though unrecorded immune exposures were likely present. The donor tested CMV seropositive, placing the donor among the approximately 290 seropositive members of the cohort. A peripheral blood sample was provided by each donor, and peripheral blood mononuclear cells were used for TCR beta sequencing. Genomic DNA extraction from the blood cell samples was performed with the Qiagen DNeasy Blood Extraction Kit. Library preparation was by the immunoSEQ multiplex PCR assay. For the multiplex PCR, a mixture combining 60 forward primers for TCR Vbeta segments and 13 reverse primers for TCR Jbeta segments was used. The CDR3 region of rearranged TCR beta genes was amplified from genomic DNA with a multiplex PCR assay. On the Illumina HiSeq System, the amplified TCR beta libraries were sequenced as 87-base-pair reads. The paper's data handling went like this. A later analysis counted about 80 million unique TCR beta chains across the 640 or so repertoires, and some 11 million of these chains were shared by at least two donors. To remove PCR and sequencing errors, raw reads were error-corrected and collapsed into unique sequences using a nearest-neighbor algorithm that merged closely related sequences. CDR3 sequences were aligned to IMGT reference sequences to assign V, D and J gene segments. For a sequence to be retained, a match of at least six nucleotides was required to both a V gene segment and a J gene segment. Rearrangements were called productive when the CDR3 lacked stop codons and stayed in frame with V and J; all others were non-productive. CDR3 was defined by IMGT convention, running from the second conserved V-encoded cysteine to the conserved J-encoded phenylalanine. The earlier analysis of roughly 590 of the donors excluded sequences that lacked an unambiguous match to a single V gene segment. An earlier analysis of some 610 of the donors called V segments functional above 56.7% productive rearrangements and segregating when the between-donor standard deviation exceeded 5%. A statistical classification framework was built for diagnosing cytomegalovirus status from the catalog of TCR beta chain sequences. V and J gene assignment, in a later analysis, came from comparing TCR nucleotide sequences with IMGT/GENE-DB human TR gene sequences. In a later analysis, CDR3 sequences and most-parsimonious VDJ recombination scenarios were assigned using the TCRdist pipeline. In a later analysis, each TCR beta chain was defined by its CDR3 amino acid sequence together with its V-gene family, and reads lacking a unique V-gene family were excluded. To address suspected cross-contamination and a sequencing artifact, a later analysis removed approximately 590 highly shared, low-generation-probability nucleotide sequences. For each public chain, a later analysis derived a clonal expansion index from normalized ranks of inferred template counts within each repertoire. A later analysis computed generation probabilities with a VDJ recombination model fitted to out-of-frame rearrangements, and checked the results against IGoR. A later analysis scored TCR-TCR, TCR-HLA and TCR-CMV co-occurrence with hypergeometric tests, applying a repertoire-size bias correction to TCR pairs. To estimate false discovery rates, a later analysis permuted the HLA or CMV assignments 20 times. A later analysis grouped co-occurring TCRs with DBSCAN, adding TCRdist sequence similarity when clustering within HLA-allele-positive subsets. For co-occurrence clustering, repertoires with fewer than 30,000 or more than 120,000 public chains were excluded, along with roughly 5 repertoires with anomalous nucleotide sharing. TCRdb holds this immuneACCESS table with in-frame rearrangements only. Some clones are missing; in checked studies, unresolved V genes explain under half, and the rest has no known cause. That table furnishes V, J and clone size, whereas the DNA furnished D and trimming. This sample is represented by about 64,000 clones; around 77% of them were singletons. About 4.8% of the sample rests with the top ten.

The receptor was derived from a male donor in good health and CMV-seropositive. Sequenced input: PBMCs.

The DNA sequence reads TGTGCCAGCAGTCCTAAACAGGGGATAACGTACGAGCAGTACTTC. Translated, it gives CASSPKQGITYEQYF. The chain is made from TRBV2 and TRBJ2-5, with TRBD1 matching 7 junction bases. With the DNA end fitting TRBJ2-7 better, the J assignment may be wrong. The CDR3 numbers 15 residues from cysteine through phenylalanine. The entry retains the CDR3 DNA only, 45 bases that are in frame from base 1. For CDR1 and CDR2, the germline V gene lists SNHLY and FYNNEI.